The T cell receptor (beta chain) under discussion was sequenced for a study of cytomegalovirus exposure and HLA in healthy donors. Findings and limits, study-wide: Some TCR beta chains (more than 150 of them) were listed as cytomegalovirus-associated. A cluster of highly shared sequence variants was likely a sequencing artifact.

PCR employed 60 Vbeta and 13 Jbeta primers. The method was immunoSEQ multiplex PCR; TCRdb's version includes in-frame clones alone and lacks a portion of them. The sample lists 150,000 to 200,000 clones; 76% were seen once. Note on this clone: Its antigen is unknown.

Germline assignment: CDR1 SGHRS and CDR2 YFSETQ. This CDR3 is 15 amino acids long. The gene calls are TRBV5-1 and TRBJ2-5; D possibly uses TRBD1 or TRBD2 (5 bases each). TRBJ2-7 matches the DNA end more closely, so the J call is doubtful. The sample consisted of PBMCs. This sequence originates from a male donor in good health and CMV-seronegative. The CDR3 spells CASSTHRDRDYEQYF. The DNA of the CDR3 is TGCGCCAGCAGCACGCACCGGGACCGGGACTACGAGCAGTACTTC.